This TCR beta chain was captured in a study of T cells expressing NK-cell markers. Background on the study: In sorted CD3+CD56+NKG2C+, CD3+CD56+NKG2C- and CD3+CD56-NKG2C+ T cells, TCR beta repertoires were obtained. The eight sequenced donors comprised seven who were HCMV-seropositive and one who was seronegative. Study-wide results and limits: For a few donors, these clonotypes were likewise the leading ones in the CD3+CD56-NKG2C+ fraction.

It was by 5'RACE template switching with UMIs that TCR beta cDNA was made. Following a re-call of the 5' RACE reads, TCRdb has one entry per CDR3 protein and lacks DNA. Reported are a few hundred thousand distinct CDR3 sequences; the ten largest clones contain around 4%. CDR3 size: 17 residues. Germline loops: CDR1 SGHRS, CDR2 YFSETQ. In regard to this clonotype: Antigen: not known.

This clonotype originated in a man aged 18 to 29 in good health. The specimen sequenced was blood T cells: a sorted CD56 or NKG2C T cell subset, CD4+ or CD8+ T cells, or bulk PBMC T cells (not recorded which). The rearrangement joins TRBV5-1 to TRBJ2-2; no DNA is available, so the TRBD2 call from TCRdb remains unchecked. CDR3: CASSLEPGLAGRGELFF. The full variable domain, completed using reference TRBV5-1 and TRBJ2-2, is KAGVTQTPRYLIKTRGQQVTLSCSPISGHRSVSWYQQTPGQGLQFLFEYFSETQRNKGNFPGRFSGRQFSNSRSEMNVSTLELGDSALYLCASSLEPGLAGRGELFFGEGSRLTVL.